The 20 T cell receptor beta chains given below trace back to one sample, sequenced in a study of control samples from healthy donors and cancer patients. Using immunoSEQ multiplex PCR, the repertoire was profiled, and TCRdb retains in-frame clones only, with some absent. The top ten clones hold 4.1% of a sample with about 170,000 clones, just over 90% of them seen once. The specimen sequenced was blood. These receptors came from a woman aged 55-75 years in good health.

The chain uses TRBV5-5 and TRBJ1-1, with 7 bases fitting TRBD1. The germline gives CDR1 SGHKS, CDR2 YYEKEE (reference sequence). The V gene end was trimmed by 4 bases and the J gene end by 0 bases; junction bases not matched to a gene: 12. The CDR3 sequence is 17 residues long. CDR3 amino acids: CASSQDWDSLMNTEAFF. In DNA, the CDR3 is TGTGCCAGCAGCCAGGATTGGGACAGCTTAATGAACACTGAAGCTTTCTTT.

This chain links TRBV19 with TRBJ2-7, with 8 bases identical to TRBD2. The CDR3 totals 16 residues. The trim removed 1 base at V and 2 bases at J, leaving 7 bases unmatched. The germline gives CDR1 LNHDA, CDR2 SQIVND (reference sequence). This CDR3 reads CASSIGGGGPTYEQYF. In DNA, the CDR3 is TGTGCCAGTAGTATAGGAGGCGGGGGGCCCACCTACGAGCAGTACTTC.

This CDR3 is CASSYLGQGGTEAFF. CDR3 coding DNA: TGTGCCAGCAGTTACTTGGGACAGGGAGGCACTGAAGCTTTCTTT. This chain links TRBV6-6 with TRBJ1-1, with 9 bases fitting TRBD1. The junction had 4 bases not matched to a gene; V was cut back by 1 base and J by 4 bases. The CDR3 is 15 amino acids. Looked up from germline, CDR1 is MNHNY and CDR2 is SVGAGI (reference sequence).

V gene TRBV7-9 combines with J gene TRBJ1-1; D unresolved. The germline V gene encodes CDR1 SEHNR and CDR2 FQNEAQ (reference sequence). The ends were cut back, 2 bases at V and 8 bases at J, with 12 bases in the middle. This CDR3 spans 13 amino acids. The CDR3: CASSLRSANEAFF. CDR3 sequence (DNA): TGTGCCAGCAGCTTACGTTCGGCAAACGAAGCTTTCTTT.

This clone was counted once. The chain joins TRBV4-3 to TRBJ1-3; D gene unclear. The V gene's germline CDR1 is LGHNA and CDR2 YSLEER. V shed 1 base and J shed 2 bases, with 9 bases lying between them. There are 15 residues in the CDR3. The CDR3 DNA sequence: TGCGCCAGCAGCCAAGTTTCTGGGGCTGGAAACACCATATATTTT. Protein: CASSQVSGAGNTIYF.

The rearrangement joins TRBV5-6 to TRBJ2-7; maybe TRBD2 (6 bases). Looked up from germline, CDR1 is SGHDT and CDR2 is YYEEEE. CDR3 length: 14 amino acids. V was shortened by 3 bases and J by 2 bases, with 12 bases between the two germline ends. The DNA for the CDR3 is TGTGCCAGCAGCTGGGGACTTACTACCTACGAGCAGTACTTC. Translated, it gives CASSWGLTTYEQYF.

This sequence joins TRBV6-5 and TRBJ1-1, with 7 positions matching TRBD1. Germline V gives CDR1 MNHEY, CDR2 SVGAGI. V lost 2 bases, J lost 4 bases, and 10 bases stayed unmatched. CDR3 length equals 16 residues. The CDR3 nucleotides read TGTGCCAGCAGTTACGAGGGACAGCTTAAAACCACTGAAGCTTTCTTT. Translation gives CASSYEGQLKTTEAFF.

CDR3 region: CASMRAQHTYEQYF. The CDR3, as DNA: TGTGCCAGCATGCGGGCTCAACATACCTACGAGCAGTACTTC. The gene calls are TRBV2 and TRBJ2-7, with a weak D call TRBD2 (5 bases). From germline, CDR1 is SNHLY and CDR2 FYNNEI. V gave up 7 bases and J gave up 2 bases, with 15 bases separating them. The CDR3 consists of 14 residues.

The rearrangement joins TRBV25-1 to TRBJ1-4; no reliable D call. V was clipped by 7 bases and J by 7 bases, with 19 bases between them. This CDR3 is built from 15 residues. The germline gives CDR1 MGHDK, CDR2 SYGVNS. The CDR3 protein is CASTEEGQLSEKLFF. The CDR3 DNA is TGTGCCAGCACCGAAGAGGGCCAGTTAAGTGAAAAACTGTTTTTT.

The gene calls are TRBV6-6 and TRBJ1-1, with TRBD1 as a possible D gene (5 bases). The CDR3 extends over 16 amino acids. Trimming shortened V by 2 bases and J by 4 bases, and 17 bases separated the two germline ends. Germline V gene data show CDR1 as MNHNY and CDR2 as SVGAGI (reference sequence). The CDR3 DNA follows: TGTGCCAGCAGTTACGGCTCAGGGAGGGAGGGCACTGAAGCTTTCTTT. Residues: CASSYGSGREGTEAFF.

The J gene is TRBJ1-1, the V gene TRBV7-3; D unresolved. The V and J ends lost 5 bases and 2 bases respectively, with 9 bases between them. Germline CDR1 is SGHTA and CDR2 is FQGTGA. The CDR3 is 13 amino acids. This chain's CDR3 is CASSRLYNTEAFF. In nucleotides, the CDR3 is TGTGCCAGCAGCCGACTATACAACACTGAAGCTTTCTTT.

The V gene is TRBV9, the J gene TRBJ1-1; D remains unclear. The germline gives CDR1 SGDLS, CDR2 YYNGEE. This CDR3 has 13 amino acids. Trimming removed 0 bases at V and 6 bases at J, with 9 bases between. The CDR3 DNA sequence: TGTGCCAGCAGCGTAGGAAATCTACCTGAAGCTTTCTTT. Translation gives CASSVGNLPEAFF.

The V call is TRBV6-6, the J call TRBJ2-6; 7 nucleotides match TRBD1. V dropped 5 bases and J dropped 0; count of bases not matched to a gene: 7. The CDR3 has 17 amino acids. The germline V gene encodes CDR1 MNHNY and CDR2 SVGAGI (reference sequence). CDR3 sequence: CASSRVTGASGANVLTF. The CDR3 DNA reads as TGTGCCAGCAGTCGCGTAACAGGGGCCTCTGGGGCCAACGTCCTGACTTTC.

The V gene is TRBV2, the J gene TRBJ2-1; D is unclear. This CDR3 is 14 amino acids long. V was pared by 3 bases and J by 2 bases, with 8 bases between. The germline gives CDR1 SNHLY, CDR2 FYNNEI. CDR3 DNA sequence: TGTGCCAGCAGTGACAGGCCGGCCTACAATGAGCAGTTCTTC. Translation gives CASSDRPAYNEQFF.

The CDR3 coding sequence is TGTGCCAGCAGCCCCGCAACGTTGGCAGGGTATTGGACTGAAGCTTTCTTT. Its protein product is CASSPATLAGYWTEAFF. This rearrangement joins TRBV11-2 to TRBJ1-1; D is possibly TRBD1 (5 bases). CDR3 length equals 17 residues. The germline CDR1 and CDR2 sequences are SGHAT and FQNNGV. Deletions cut 5 bases from V and 5 bases from J, with 24 bases between.

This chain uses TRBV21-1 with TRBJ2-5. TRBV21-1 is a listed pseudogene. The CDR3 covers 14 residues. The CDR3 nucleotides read TGTGCCAGCCCCCCTAGGGGGGAGTATGAGACCCAGTACTTC. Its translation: CASPPRGEYETQYF.

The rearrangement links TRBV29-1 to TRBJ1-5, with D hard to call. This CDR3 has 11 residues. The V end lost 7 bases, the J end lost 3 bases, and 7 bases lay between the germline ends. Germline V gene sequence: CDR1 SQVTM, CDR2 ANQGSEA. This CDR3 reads CSDRHNQPQHF. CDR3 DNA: TGCAGCGATAGACACAATCAGCCCCAGCATTTT.

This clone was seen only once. This chain's CDR3 is CASSIQSYGYTF. The CDR3 coding sequence is TGTGCCAGTAGTATCCAGAGCTATGGCTACACCTTC. The V call is TRBV19, the J call TRBJ1-2; D remains ambiguous. The germline V and J ends were trimmed by 3 bases and 4 bases, with 6 bases remaining between them. Germline V gives CDR1 LNHDA, CDR2 SQIVND (reference sequence). The CDR3 spans 12 residues.

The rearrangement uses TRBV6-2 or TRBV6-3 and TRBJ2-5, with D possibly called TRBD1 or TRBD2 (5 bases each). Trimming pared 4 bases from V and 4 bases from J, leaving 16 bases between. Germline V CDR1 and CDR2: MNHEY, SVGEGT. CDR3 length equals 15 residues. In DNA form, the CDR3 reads TGTGCCAGCAGTTGGACGATGGGGACCGGAGAGACCCAGTACTTC. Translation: CASSWTMGTGETQYF.

The CDR3 sequence is CASSPVGGARYGEQETQYF. As DNA, the CDR3 is TGTGCCAGCAGCCCAGTGGGGGGGGCGCGGTATGGTGAACAAGAGACCCAGTACTTC. The chain uses TRBV11-2 and TRBJ2-5; D is perhaps TRBD2 (7 bases). V was shortened by 5 bases and J by 2 bases, with 27 bases between the two germline ends. CDR1 is SGHAT and CDR2 is FQNNGV in the germline V gene. The CDR3 spans 19 residues.